This T cell receptor beta chain is from a study of breast tumors, draining lymph nodes, adjacent tissues. Notes on the study in general: Tumor TCR diversity was below lymph nodes but above nontumor tissue. Luminal-like breast cancer showed significantly higher tumor–nontumor repertoire similarity than basal-like.

The germline CDR1 and CDR2 sequences are SGDLS and YYNGEE. V shed 5 bases and J shed 6 bases, with 15 bases lying between them. This CDR3 has 14 residues. TCRdb ran MiXCR on the multiplex PCR reads and lists one entry per CDR3 protein. The profile shows more than 200,000 distinct CDR3 sequences, approximately 30% of them singletons. On this clonotype: Its antigen is still unknown.

Samples came from axillary lymph nodes draining the breast cancer. The V and J genes are TRBV9 and TRBJ1-3, with a weak D call TRBD1 (5 bases). Sequenced material: axillary lymph node tissue. The source is a female donor with breast cancer. Some clones in this sample may be carry-over from other donors' samples. This CDR3 reads CASRDGTGLNTIYF. The CDR3 DNA reads TGTGCCAGCAGGGACGGAACGGGACTAAACACCATATATTTT.